The present T cell receptor beta chain was sequenced within a study of blood T cell repertoires in COVID-19. On the study more broadly: The study drew acute and convalescent COVID-19 samples from the United States, Italy and Spain.

V dropped 7 bases and J dropped 8 bases, with 8 bases sitting between them. There are 11 residues in the CDR3. Germline V gives CDR1 LNHDA, CDR2 SQIVND (reference sequence). Original analysis: Quantification of nucleated cells was approximated via reference gene primer amplification. Sequencing used immunoSEQ multiplex PCR; TCRdb keeps in-frame clones, though not all of them. The V and J calls and clone size are taken from that table; D and trimming were inferred from the DNA. The profile shows some 110,000 clones, around 83% of them singletons. What was sequenced was peripheral blood. This sequence joins TRBV19 and TRBJ1-4; no reliable D call. This clonotype was sampled from a man between 65 and 85 years old with acute or convalescent COVID-19. CDR3 amino acids: CASMRAEKLFF. The CDR3 DNA is TGTGCCAGTATGAGGGCCGAAAAACTGTTTTTT.